This T cell receptor beta chain appears in the sequencing data of a study of cytomegalovirus exposure and HLA in healthy donors. Study-wide findings and caveats: The study designated 150 to 200 TCR beta chains cytomegalovirus-associated. It was found in a later analysis that first-cohort TCR clusters tended to co-occur in the roughly 120 validation repertoires. Rare sequences made up most TCRs, while some public TCRs were found in many donors. For cytomegalovirus status, the classifier reportedly gave diagnoses with high specificity and sensitivity.

Regarding this clone: Antigen: not known.

CDR1 SGHRS and CDR2 YFSETQ come from the germline V gene. The CDR3 is made up of 15 amino acids. The germline V and J ends were trimmed by 4 bases and 3 bases, with 16 bases remaining between them. Sequencing was performed with immunoSEQ multiplex PCR; in TCRdb, only in-frame clones are kept and a portion is missing. The sample yields roughly 98,000 clones, roughly 90% seen once. This TCR derives from a man younger than 35 in good health and CMV-seropositive. Sequencing input: PBMCs. The chain uses TRBV5-1 and TRBJ2-5; weak D call: TRBD2 (5 bases). The CDR3 loop is CASSPRVRVEETQYF. In nucleotides, the CDR3 is TGCGCCAGCAGCCCGAGGGTTCGGGTGGAAGAGACCCAGTACTTC. Filled out from reference TRBV5-1 and TRBJ2-5, the complete variable domain reads KAGVTQTPRYLIKTRGQQVTLSCSPISGHRSVSWYQQTPGQGLQFLFEYFSETQRNKGNFPGRFSGRQFSNSRSEMNVSTLELGDSALYLCASSPRVRVEETQYFGPGTRLLVL.